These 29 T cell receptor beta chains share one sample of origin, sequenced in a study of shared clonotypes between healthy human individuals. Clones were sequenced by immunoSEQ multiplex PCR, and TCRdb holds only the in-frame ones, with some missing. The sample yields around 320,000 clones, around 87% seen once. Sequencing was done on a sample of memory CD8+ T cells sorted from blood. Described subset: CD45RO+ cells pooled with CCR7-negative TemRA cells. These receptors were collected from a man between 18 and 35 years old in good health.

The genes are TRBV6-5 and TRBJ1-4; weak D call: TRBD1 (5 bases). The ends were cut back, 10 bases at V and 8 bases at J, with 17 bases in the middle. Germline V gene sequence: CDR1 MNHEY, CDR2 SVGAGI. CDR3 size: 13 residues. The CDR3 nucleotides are TGTGCCACCCAATTAGCGGGGGAAGAAAAACTGTTTTTT. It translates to CATQLAGEEKLFF.

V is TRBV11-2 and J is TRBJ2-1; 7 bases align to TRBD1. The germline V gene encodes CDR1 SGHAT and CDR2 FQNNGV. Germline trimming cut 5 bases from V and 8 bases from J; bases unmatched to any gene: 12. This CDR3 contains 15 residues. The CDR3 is CASSARDSVPDEQFF. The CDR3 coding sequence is TGTGCCAGCAGCGCCCGGGACAGCGTACCCGATGAGCAGTTCTTC. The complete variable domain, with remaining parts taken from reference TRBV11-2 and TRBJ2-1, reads EAGVAQSPRYKIIEKRQSVAFWCNPISGHATLYWYQQILGQGPKLLIQFQNNGVVDDSQLPKDRFSAERLKGVDSTLKIQPAKLEDSAVYLCASSARDSVPDEQFFGPGTRLTVL.

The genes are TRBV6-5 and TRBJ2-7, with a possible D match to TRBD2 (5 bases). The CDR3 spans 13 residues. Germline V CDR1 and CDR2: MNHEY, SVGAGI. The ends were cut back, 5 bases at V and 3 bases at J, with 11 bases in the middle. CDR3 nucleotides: TGTGCCAGCAGTCTCGGAGAGGGCTACGAGCAGTACTTC. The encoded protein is CASSLGEGYEQYF.

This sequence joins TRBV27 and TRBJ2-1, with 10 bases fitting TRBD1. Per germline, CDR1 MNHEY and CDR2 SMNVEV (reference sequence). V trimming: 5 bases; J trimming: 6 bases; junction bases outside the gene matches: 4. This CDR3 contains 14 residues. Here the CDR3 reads CASSLRTGGNEQFF. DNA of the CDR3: TGTGCCAGCAGTCTCCGGACAGGGGGCAATGAGCAGTTCTTC.

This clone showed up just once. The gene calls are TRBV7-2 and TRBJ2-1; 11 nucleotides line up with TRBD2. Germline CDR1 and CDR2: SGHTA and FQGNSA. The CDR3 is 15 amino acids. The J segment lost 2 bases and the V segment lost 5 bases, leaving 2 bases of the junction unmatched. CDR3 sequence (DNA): TGTGCCAGCAGCCTACTAGCGGGGGCCTACAATGAGCAGTTCTTC. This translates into CASSLLAGAYNEQFF. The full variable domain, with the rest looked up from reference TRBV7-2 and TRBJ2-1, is GAGVSQSPSNKVTEKGKDVELRCDPISGHTALYWYRQSLGQGLEFLIYFQGNSAPDKSGLPSDRFSAERTGGSVSTLTIQRTQQEDSAVYLCASSLLAGAYNEQFFGPGTRLTVL.

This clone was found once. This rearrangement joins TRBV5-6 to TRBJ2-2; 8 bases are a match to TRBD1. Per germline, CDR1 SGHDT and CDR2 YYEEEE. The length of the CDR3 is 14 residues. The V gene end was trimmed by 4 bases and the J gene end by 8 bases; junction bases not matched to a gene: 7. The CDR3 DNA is TGTGCCAGCAGCGTTGACAGGGGCCGGGGGGAGCTGTTTTTT. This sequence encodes CASSVDRGRGELFF.

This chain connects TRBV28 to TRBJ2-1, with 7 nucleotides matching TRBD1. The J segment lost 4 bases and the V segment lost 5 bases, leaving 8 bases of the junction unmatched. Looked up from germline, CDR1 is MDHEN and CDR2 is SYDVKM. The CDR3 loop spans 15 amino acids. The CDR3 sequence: CASSPDRPPYNEQFF. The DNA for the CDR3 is TGTGCCAGCAGTCCGGACAGGCCACCGTACAATGAGCAGTTCTTC.

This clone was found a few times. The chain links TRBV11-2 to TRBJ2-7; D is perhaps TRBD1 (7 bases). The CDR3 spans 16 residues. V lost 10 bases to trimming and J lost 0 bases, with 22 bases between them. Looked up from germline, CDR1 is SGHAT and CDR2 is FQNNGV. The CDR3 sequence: CATGGGRQGVSYEQYF. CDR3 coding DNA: TGTGCCACCGGGGGTGGGAGACAGGGTGTCTCCTACGAGCAGTACTTC.

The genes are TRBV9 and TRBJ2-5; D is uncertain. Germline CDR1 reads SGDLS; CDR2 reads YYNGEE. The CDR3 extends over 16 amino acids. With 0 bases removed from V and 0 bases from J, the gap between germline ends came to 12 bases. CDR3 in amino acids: CASSVGWAEYQETQYF. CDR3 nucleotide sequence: TGTGCCAGCAGCGTAGGATGGGCTGAGTACCAAGAGACCCAGTACTTC.

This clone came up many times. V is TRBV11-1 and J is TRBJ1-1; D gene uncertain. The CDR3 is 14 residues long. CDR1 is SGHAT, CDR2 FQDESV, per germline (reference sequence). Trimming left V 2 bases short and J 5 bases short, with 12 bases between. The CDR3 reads CASSLLGAGTEAFF. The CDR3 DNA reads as TGTGCCAGCAGCTTACTGGGTGCTGGGACTGAAGCTTTCTTT.

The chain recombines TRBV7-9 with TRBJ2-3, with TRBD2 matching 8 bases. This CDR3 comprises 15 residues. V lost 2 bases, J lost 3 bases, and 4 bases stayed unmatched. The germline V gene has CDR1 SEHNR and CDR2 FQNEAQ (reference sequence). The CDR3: CASSLSSGSTDTQYF. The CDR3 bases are TGTGCCAGCAGCTTATCCAGCGGGAGTACAGATACGCAGTATTTT.

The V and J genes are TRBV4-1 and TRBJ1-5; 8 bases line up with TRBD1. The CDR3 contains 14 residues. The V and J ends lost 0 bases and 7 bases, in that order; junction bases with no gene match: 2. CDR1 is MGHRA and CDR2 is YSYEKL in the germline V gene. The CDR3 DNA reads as TGCGCCAGCAGCCAAGACAGGGGGCTCCAGCCCCAGCATTTT. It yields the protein CASSQDRGLQPQHF.

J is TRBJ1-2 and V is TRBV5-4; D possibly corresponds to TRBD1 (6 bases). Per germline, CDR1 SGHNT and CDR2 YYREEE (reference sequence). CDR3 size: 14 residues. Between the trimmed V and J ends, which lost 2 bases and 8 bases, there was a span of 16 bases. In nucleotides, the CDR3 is TGTGCCAGCAGCTTTCGGGACATGCAGCGAGGCTACACCTTC. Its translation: CASSFRDMQRGYTF.

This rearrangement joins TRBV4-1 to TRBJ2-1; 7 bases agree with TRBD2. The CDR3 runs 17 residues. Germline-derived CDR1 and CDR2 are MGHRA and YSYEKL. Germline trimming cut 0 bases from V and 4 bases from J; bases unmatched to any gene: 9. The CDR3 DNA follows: TGCGCCAGCAGCCAAGATACGGCTAGCGGTATATACAATGAGCAGTTCTTC. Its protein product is CASSQDTASGIYNEQFF.

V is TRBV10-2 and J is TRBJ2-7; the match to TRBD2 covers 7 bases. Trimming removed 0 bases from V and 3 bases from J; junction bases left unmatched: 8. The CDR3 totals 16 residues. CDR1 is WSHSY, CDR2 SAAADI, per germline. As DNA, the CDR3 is TGCGCCAGCAGTGAGTCTCTCAGCGGGACTTACTACGAGCAGTACTTC. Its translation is CASSESLSGTYYEQYF.

For the CDR3, the DNA is TGCAGCGTTGAAGATCACACCGGCTACACCTTC. Residues: CSVEDHTGYTF. V and J are TRBV29-1 and TRBJ1-2; D is unclear. The V gene lost 0 bases and the J gene lost 8 bases, with 7 bases spanning the gap. The CDR3 covers 11 residues. In germline, CDR1 is SQVTM, CDR2 ANQGSEA.

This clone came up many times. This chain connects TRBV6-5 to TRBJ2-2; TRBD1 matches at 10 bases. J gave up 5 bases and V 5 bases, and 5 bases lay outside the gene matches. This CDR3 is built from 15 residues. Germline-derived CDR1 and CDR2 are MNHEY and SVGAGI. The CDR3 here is CASSVLGQGTGELFF. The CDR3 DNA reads TGTGCCAGCAGTGTTCTGGGACAGGGGACCGGGGAGCTGTTTTTT.

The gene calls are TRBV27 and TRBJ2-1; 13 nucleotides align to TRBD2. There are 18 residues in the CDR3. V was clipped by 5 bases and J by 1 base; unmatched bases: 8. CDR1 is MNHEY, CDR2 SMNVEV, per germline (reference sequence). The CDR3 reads CASSPILAGGPSYNEQFF. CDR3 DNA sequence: TGTGCCAGCAGTCCCATACTAGCGGGGGGGCCATCCTACAATGAGCAGTTCTTC.

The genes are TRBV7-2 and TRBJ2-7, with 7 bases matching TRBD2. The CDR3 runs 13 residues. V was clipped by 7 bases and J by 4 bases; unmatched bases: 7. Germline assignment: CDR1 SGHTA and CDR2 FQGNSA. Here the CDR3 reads CASTGTINYEQYF. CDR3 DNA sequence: TGTGCCAGCACCGGGACTATTAATTACGAGCAGTACTTC.

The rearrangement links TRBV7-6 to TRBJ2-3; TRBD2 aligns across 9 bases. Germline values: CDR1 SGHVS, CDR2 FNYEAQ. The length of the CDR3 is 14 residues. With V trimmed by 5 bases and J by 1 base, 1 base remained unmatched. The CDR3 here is CASSSGRRTDTQYF. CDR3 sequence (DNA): TGTGCCAGCAGCAGCGGGAGGCGCACAGATACGCAGTATTTT.

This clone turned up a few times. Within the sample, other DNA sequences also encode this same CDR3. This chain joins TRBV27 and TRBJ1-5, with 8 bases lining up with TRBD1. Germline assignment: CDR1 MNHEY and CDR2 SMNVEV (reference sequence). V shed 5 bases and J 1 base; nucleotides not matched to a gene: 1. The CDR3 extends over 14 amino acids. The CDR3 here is CASSRQGSNQPQHF. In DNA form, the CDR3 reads TGTGCCAGCAGTAGACAGGGGAGCAATCAGCCCCAGCATTTT.

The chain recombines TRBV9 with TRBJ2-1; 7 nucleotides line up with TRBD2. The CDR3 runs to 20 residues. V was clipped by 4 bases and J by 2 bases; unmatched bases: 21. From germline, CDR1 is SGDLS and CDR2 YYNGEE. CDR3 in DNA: TGTGCCAGCAGCTCGACTAGTTGGTCTAGCGGACCTACTCCCTACAATGAGCAGTTCTTC. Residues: CASSSTSWSSGPTPYNEQFF.

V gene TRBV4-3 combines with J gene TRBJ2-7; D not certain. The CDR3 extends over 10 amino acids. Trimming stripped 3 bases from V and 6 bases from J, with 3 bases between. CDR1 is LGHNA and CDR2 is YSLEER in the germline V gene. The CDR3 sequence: CASSQGEQYF. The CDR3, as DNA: TGCGCCAGCAGCCAGGGCGAGCAGTACTTC.

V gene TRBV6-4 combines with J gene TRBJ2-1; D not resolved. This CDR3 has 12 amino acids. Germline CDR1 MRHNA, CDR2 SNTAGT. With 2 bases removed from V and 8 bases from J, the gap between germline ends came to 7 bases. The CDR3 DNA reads TGTGCCAGCAGTGACGGCGGCTATGAGCAGTTCTTC. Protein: CASSDGGYEQFF.

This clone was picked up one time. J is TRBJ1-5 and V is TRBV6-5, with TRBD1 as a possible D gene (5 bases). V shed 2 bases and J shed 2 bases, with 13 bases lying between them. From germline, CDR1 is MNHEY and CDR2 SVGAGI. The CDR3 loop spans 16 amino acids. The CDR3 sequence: CASSYNGGEGNQPQHF. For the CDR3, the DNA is TGTGCCAGCAGTTACAACGGAGGGGAGGGCAATCAGCCCCAGCATTTT.

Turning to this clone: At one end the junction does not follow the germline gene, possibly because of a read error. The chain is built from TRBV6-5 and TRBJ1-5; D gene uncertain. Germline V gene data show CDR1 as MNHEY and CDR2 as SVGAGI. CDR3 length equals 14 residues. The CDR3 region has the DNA TGTGCCAGCAGTGACTCGGATCCGAACCAGCCCCAGCATTTT. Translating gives CASSDSDPNQPQHF.

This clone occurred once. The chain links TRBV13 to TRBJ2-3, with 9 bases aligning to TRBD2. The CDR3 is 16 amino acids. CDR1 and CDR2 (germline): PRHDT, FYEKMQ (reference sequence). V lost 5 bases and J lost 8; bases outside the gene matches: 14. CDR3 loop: CASSPGGASGKTTQYF. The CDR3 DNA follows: TGTGCCAGCAGCCCCGGCGGGGCTAGCGGGAAGACTACGCAGTATTTT.

The CDR3 spells CSVPGTGYTGELFF. CDR3 nucleotide sequence: TGCAGCGTGCCCGGGACAGGGTACACCGGGGAGCTGTTTTTT. The chain uses TRBV29-1 and TRBJ2-2, with 9 bases lining up with TRBD1. The CDR3 totals 14 residues. With 6 bases clipped from V and 3 bases from J, the junction kept 5 bases outside the gene matches. Germline values: CDR1 SQVTM, CDR2 ANQGSEA.

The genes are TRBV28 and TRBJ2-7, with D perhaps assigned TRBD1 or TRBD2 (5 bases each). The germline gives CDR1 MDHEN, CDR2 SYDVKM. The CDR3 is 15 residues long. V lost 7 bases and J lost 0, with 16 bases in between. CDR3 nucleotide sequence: TGTGCCAGCAACTCAAACCGGGACGGCTCCTACGAGCAGTACTTC. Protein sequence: CASNSNRDGSYEQYF. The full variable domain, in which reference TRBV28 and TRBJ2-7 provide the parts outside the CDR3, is DVKVTQSSRYLVKRTGEKVFLECVQDMDHENMFWYRQDPGLGLRLIYFSYDVKMKEKGDIPEGYSVSREKKERFSLILESASTNQTSMYLCASNSNRDGSYEQYFGPGTRLTVT.